This T cell receptor (beta chain) was sequenced in a study of blood T cells in healthy people across ages. Whole-study results and caveats: The recorded TCR beta diversity per million T cells decreased in a roughly linear manner with age.

Alongside a J-beta primer mix, a sample-barcoded 5' primer served in a second PCR lasting roughly 6 to 11 cycles. Sequencing of every sample gave 2.5 million or more CDR3-containing paired-end reads. TCRdb reprocessed the 5' RACE reads with MiXCR, giving one entry per CDR3 protein. The sample comprises roughly 1.6 million distinct CDR3 sequences, about 35% of which are singletons, and approximately 10% rests with the top ten. A remark on this clonotype: The target antigen is unknown. A junction boundary mismatches the germline segment, possibly from a read error.

Collection of 9.5 to 10 milliliters of peripheral blood was performed for each donor. A minimum of 5 micrograms of total RNA was extracted per sample. CDR1 is SGDLS and CDR2 is YYNGEE in the germline V gene. This CDR3 comprises 15 residues. This receptor was identified in a woman in her thirties in good health. The chain links TRBV9 to TRBJ2-1, with 7 bases aligning to TRBD2. The sample taken for sequencing was blood. CDR3 loop: CASSSLADLYNERFF. DNA of the CDR3: TGTGCCAGCAGCTCCCTAGCGGACCTCTACAATGAGCGGTTCTTC.